Listed below are T cell receptor beta chains from one sample, sequenced in a study of T cells in Graves' hyperthyroidism and ophthalmopathy. TCRdb itself ran the multiplex PCR reads through MiXCR, one entry per CDR3 protein. The table lists some 510,000 distinct CDR3 sequences, approximately 44% of them singletons. The material sequenced was peripheral blood or thyroid tissue (not recorded which). Receptors originate from a woman aged 18-29 years with Graves' hyperthyroidism. Each CDR3 is given with its conserved first and last residue.

TRBV5-5,TRBJ1-1,CARDRGLDTEAFF
TRBV5-1,TRBJ2-5,CASRSQETQNF
TRBV9,TRBJ2-7,CASSVALRTGDGLSEQYF
TRBV12-3/TRBV12-4,TRBJ1-2,CASSLARNTF
TRBV7-9,TRBJ1-1,CASSPGGMNTEAFF
TRBV10-1,TRBJ1-5,CASSERWEIGVQPQHF
TRBV2,TRBJ2-2,CASSSSGHTGELFF
TRBV2,TRBJ1-1,CARSGGGEAFF
TRBV7-2,TRBJ2-5,CASSLRTGKGETQYF
TRBV20-1,TRBJ2-7,CSARETGYEQYF
TRBV29-1,TRBJ2-7,CSALGRRTGAYEQYF
TRBV5-1,TRBJ1-4,CASSLVWGGDEKLFF
TRBV24-1,TRBJ1-5,CATSGRQINQPQHF
TRBV2,TRBJ2-7,CASSLHTTSGRNEQYF
TRBV20-1,TRBJ1-5,CSAREFGDTTNQPQHF
TRBV20-1,TRBJ1-2,CSATQGASRNGYTF
TRBV20-1,TRBJ1-2,CSAREGTANYGYTF
TRBV24-1,TRBJ2-2,CATSDLHPSGTGELFF
TRBV24-1,TRBJ1-2,CASSLRSENYGYTF
TRBV13,TRBJ2-7,CASSLSGAYEQYF
TRBV24-1,TRBJ1-2,CATSEPGTYGYTF
TRBV15,TRBJ1-2,CATHGREVGAGYTF
TRBV20-1,TRBJ1-4,CSARLSRVGGEKLFF
TRBV24-1,TRBJ2-5,CATSDPGQTQYF
TRBV29-1,TRBJ2-7,CSVEDRDGEQYF
TRBV20-1,TRBJ1-6,CSAPGQNSPLHF
TRBV29-1,TRBJ1-5,CSARQGGDNQPQHF
TRBV2,TRBJ1-2,CASSDRQGRNHGYTF
TRBV29-1,TRBJ2-7,CSVEGSGRDYEQYF
TRBV2,TRBJ2-6,CASRAFSGANVLTF
TRBV15,TRBJ1-4,CATSRDRQGHEKLFF
TRBV2,TRBJ2-7,CASTLQGDSYEQYF